This entry features one TCR beta chain sequence. It has no known antigen specificity. Base qualities are not provided; no much larger clone lies one nucleotide away. After PBMCs were isolated by density centrifugation and stained for CD3, CD4 and CD8, a FACSAria was used to sort CD4+ and CD8+ T cells. Unaffected controls provided scalp biopsies and blood samples. The library was built by means of the immunoSEQ multiplex PCR assay. RNA was extracted from all samples and reverse transcribed into cDNA as template for TCR sequencing. SuperScript III was used for first-strand cDNA synthesis, primed with a 2:1 mix of oligo-dT and random hexamers. A synthetic immune receptor repertoire was used to measure amplification bias, and any remaining bias was corrected computationally. The original pipeline was this. Raw reads were preprocessed to remove errors, and CDR3 was defined according to IMGT conventions as the region from the conserved cysteine to phenylalanine. To get clonality, Shannon entropy was normalized by log2 of the number of productive unique TCRs and the result was subtracted from 1. Whether each scalp clone was CD4 or CD8 was inferred by checking scalp TCRbeta sequences against the CD4 and CD8 repertoires from sorted blood. This is the immuneACCESS table as TCRdb keeps it, with only in-frame sequences that have V and J called. A part of the clones is gone; compared with another copy, unresolved V genes explain less than half, and the rest is unexplained. That table is the source of V, J and clone size, and D and trimming were worked out from the DNA. In this sample the table shows about 140,000 clones, around 54% of which occur a single time. In total, the top ten clones hold about 4.9% of the sample.

The data were taken from a study of CD8+ T cells in alopecia areata (dated by TCRdb to 2017 to 2018). With regard to the full study: In both human patients and the C3H/HeJ mouse model, the study applied high-throughput TCRbeta sequencing to look at T cell clonal expansion in alopecia areata. Human TCRbeta sequencing covered scalp tissue and sorted CD4+ and CD8+ peripheral blood T cells from patchy and totalis/universalis alopecia areata patients and healthy controls. Clonality in the scalp was compared among normal scalp (n=4), patchy alopecia areata scalp (n=8), and alopecia totalis/universalis scalp (n=8). RNA was obtained with the PAXgene miRNA kit for fixed scalp, the miRNeasy kit for PBMCs, and the RNeasy kit for mouse skin. immunoSEQ multiplex PCR using 35 Vbeta forward primers and 13 Jbeta reverse primers was used to amplify TCRbeta CDR3 regions. Study-wide findings and limitations: Shared TCR sequences between patients were less evident than in mice, which may be partly attributable to HLA diversity in the patient population. Unlike mouse skin, which is dominated by gammadelta T cells, normal human skin has resident alphabeta T cells that are also sequenced, and this complicates analysis of the scalp TCR repertoire. Compared with normal scalp, lesional scalp, particularly in alopecia totalis/universalis, had higher clonality and more expanded CD8+ clones, which suggests antigenic drive.

What was sequenced was CD4+ T cells sorted from blood. This receptor was obtained from a human donor in good health.

The CDR3 here reads CSVAGAGNTIYF. In nucleotides, the sequence is TGCAGCGTTGCCGGGGCTGGAAACACCATATATTTT. The chain is assembled from TRBV29-1 and TRBJ1-3; the D gene identity is not certain. V and J lose 4 bases and 2 bases, and a span of 6 bases separates them. Inclusive of the bounding cysteine and phenylalanine, the CDR3 is 12 residues long. Only CDR3 DNA is held: 36 bases, read in frame from base 1. Reading the germline V gene gives CDR1 SQVTM and CDR2 ANQGSEA.